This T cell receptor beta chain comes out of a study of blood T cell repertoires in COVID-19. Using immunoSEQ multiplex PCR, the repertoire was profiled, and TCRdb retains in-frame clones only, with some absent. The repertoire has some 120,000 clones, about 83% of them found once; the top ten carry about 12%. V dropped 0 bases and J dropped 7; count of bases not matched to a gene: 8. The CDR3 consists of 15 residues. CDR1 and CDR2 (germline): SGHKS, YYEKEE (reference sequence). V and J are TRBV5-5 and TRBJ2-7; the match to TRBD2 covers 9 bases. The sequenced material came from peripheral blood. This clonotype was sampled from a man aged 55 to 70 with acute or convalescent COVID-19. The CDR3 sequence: CASSLVIAGAREQYF. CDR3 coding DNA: TGTGCCAGCAGCTTGGTAATAGCGGGAGCTCGAGAGCAGTACTTC.